One and the same sample provided the 12 T cell receptor beta chains below, sequenced in a study of cytomegalovirus exposure and HLA in healthy donors. With 60 Vbeta and 13 Jbeta primers, the PCR was carried out. This table comes from immunoSEQ multiplex PCR, and its TCRdb copy is limited to in-frame clones, with some not included. The sample has 100,000 to 150,000 clones, approximately 87% seen once; the top ten hold around 18%. Sequenced sample: PBMCs. Receptors originate from a man aged 18 to 35 in good health and CMV-seropositive.

The rearrangement links TRBV10-3 to TRBJ2-7; maybe TRBD1 (5 bases). From germline, CDR1 is ENHRY and CDR2 SYGVKD. The CDR3 runs to 12 residues. Trimming shortened V by 3 bases and J by 6 bases, and 9 bases separated the two germline ends. In DNA, the CDR3 is TGTGCCATCAGTGATACAGGTTTCGAGCAGTACTTC. Its protein is CAISDTGFEQYF.

The chain uses TRBV7-9 and TRBJ2-3, with unresolved D. The germline CDR1 and CDR2 sequences are SEHNR and FQNEAQ (reference sequence). This CDR3 contains 16 residues. Trimming removed 0 bases at V and 2 bases at J, with 12 bases between. This CDR3 reads CASSLASVILTDTQYF. The CDR3, as DNA: TGTGCCAGCAGCTTAGCGAGTGTGATTCTCACAGATACGCAGTATTTT.

The chain couples TRBV25-1 to TRBJ2-1; 10 bases line up with TRBD1. The CDR3 extends over 18 amino acids. Trimming took 6 bases from V and 4 from J; bases not matched to a gene: 15. Per the germline V gene, CDR1 is MGHDK and CDR2 is SYGVNS. As DNA, the CDR3 is TGTGCCAGCAGAACCCCGGCCGGGACAGGGGAAGGATACAATGAGCAGTTCTTC. It yields the protein CASRTPAGTGEGYNEQFF.

The V gene is TRBV9, the J gene TRBJ1-1, with D possibly being TRBD1 (5 bases). The CDR3 length is 15 residues. V was pared by 2 bases and J by 1 base, with 12 bases between. CDR1 SGDLS and CDR2 YYNGEE come from the germline V gene. The CDR3 loop reads CASSVSGGTNTEAFF. Written as DNA, the CDR3 is TGTGCCAGCAGCGTTTCGGGGGGGACGAACACTGAAGCTTTCTTT.

The V gene is TRBV14, the J gene TRBJ2-7; a weak D match, TRBD2 (6 bases). The germline V gene has CDR1 SGHDN and CDR2 FVKESK. Deletions cut 3 bases from V and 3 bases from J, with 9 bases between. The CDR3 totals 13 residues. DNA of the CDR3: TGTGCCAGCAGCCAGGCGGGGATCTACGAGCAGTACTTC. Protein product: CASSQAGIYEQYF.

V usage is TRBV28 and J usage is TRBJ1-5, with 7 positions matching TRBD1. Per germline, CDR1 MDHEN and CDR2 SYDVKM. This CDR3 is built from 15 residues. V was pared by 2 bases and J by 7 bases, with 8 bases of the junction left unmatched. The DNA of the CDR3 is TGTGCCAGCAGTTTAAACAGACAGGGCACCCAGCCCCAGCATTTT. Its translation: CASSLNRQGTQPQHF.

Comment on this clone: The junction departs from the called germline gene at one end, perhaps through a read error. This chain connects TRBV7-9 to TRBJ2-3, with a weak D call TRBD1 (5 bases). This CDR3 has 16 amino acids. In germline, CDR1 is SEHNR, CDR2 FQNEAQ (reference sequence). Here the CDR3 reads CAGSLVQGMYADTQYF. The CDR3 DNA reads as TGTGCCGGCAGCTTAGTCCAGGGAATGTACGCAGATACGCAGTATTTT.

This chain uses TRBV9 with TRBJ1-1, with a tentative D call TRBD1 (5 bases). The length of the CDR3 is 15 residues. The V gene's germline CDR1 is SGDLS and CDR2 YYNGEE. Trimming stripped 0 bases from V and 7 bases from J, with 16 bases between. Written as DNA, the CDR3 is TGTGCCAGCAGCGTAGGCGAGACAGTGATGATTGAAGCTTTCTTT. This gives the protein CASSVGETVMIEAFF.

The chain employs TRBV28 and TRBJ1-5; D unclear. V lost 1 base, J lost 2 bases, and 9 bases lay in between. Germline V gene data show CDR1 as MDHEN and CDR2 as SYDVKM. The CDR3 runs 15 residues. In DNA, the CDR3 is TGTGCCAGCAGTTTATCCGTAGCGGGCAATCAGCCCCAGCATTTT. Translating it yields CASSLSVAGNQPQHF.

The rearrangement uses TRBV5-1 and TRBJ2-5, with 8 bases lining up with TRBD1. The CDR3 totals 13 residues. The V segment lost 2 bases and the J segment 4 bases; nucleotides outside the gene matches: 1. Looked up from germline, CDR1 is SGHRS and CDR2 is YFSETQ. This CDR3 reads CASSFTGGETQYF. DNA of the CDR3: TGCGCCAGCAGCTTCACAGGGGGAGAGACCCAGTACTTC.

This rearrangement joins TRBV29-1 to TRBJ2-7; 8 bases match TRBD2. The CDR3 has 14 residues. Losses at the gene ends were 6 bases for V and 2 bases for J; bases not matched to a gene: 9. CDR1 is SQVTM and CDR2 is ANQGSEA in the germline V gene. CDR3 loop: CSVSPAGGAYEQYF. DNA of the CDR3: TGCAGCGTGTCTCCGGCGGGGGGTGCCTACGAGCAGTACTTC.

V gene TRBV5-1 combines with J gene TRBJ2-5; 10 bases fit TRBD2. The CDR3 consists of 16 residues. Germline V lookup: CDR1 SGHRS, CDR2 YFSETQ. With 2 bases clipped from V and 5 bases from J, the junction kept 9 bases outside the gene matches. The CDR3 nucleotides are TGCGCCAGCAGCTTACAAGCGGGGGGGTCCGGGGAGACCCAGTACTTC. As protein: CASSLQAGGSGETQYF.